Presented here are 4 T cell receptor beta chains from one specimen sequenced in a study of T cells of healthy individuals. Via MiXCR, TCRdb re-called the 5' RACE reads, giving one row per CDR3 protein. Here the sample spans tens of thousands of distinct CDR3 sequences, about a sixth being singletons. These receptor sequences come from a human donor in good health.

The rearrangement uses TRBV7-2 and TRBJ2-7; no firm D call. CDR3 size: 11 residues. Germline-derived CDR1 and CDR2 are SGHTA and FQGNSA. Trimming removed 5 bases from V and 4 bases from J, with 6 bases in between. CDR3: CASSQWYEQYF. Written as DNA, the CDR3 is TGTGCCAGCAGCCAATGGTACGAGCAGTACTTC.

This clonotype is deemed medium-sized. The chain carries TRBV20-1 and TRBJ1-2; no definite D call. Deletions cut 0 bases from V and 1 base from J, with 9 bases between. The CDR3 is 14 amino acids. Germline CDR1 and CDR2: DFQATT and SNEGSKA (reference sequence). This chain's CDR3 is CSAREGGRNYGYTF. The CDR3 nucleotides read TGCAGTGCTAGAGAGGGAGGGCGTAACTATGGCTACACCTTC.

This clonotype was seen repeatedly, ten times or more. The chain joins TRBV28 to TRBJ1-1; weak D call: TRBD1 (6 bases). Germline values: CDR1 MDHEN, CDR2 SYDVKM. Trimming shortened V by 3 bases and J by 2 bases, and 19 bases separated the two germline ends. The CDR3 spans 17 residues. CDR3 amino acids: CASSLPFTGTVNTEAFF. The CDR3 nucleotides read TGTGCCAGCAGTTTGCCCTTTACAGGGACTGTAAACACTGAAGCTTTCTTT.

This chain connects TRBV7-2 to TRBJ2-1; no definite D call. Germline CDR1 and CDR2: SGHTA and FQGNSA. The CDR3 has 15 residues. Deletions cut 0 bases from V and 2 bases from J, with 8 bases between. For the CDR3, the DNA is TGTGCCAGCAGCTTAGCGTTTGGCCCCTACAATGAGCAGTTCTTC. Translation: CASSLAFGPYNEQFF.